This T cell receptor beta chain comes out of a study of a mutant IDH1 vaccine in newly diagnosed glioma. Study outcomes and limitations: Evidence of vaccine-induced immune responses was documented in 85% to 95% of patients.

Assay used: immunoSEQ multiplex PCR; TCRdb lists only in-frame clones, some missing. The data contain fewer than 45,000 clones, around 78% of them singletons. V lost 7 bases to trimming and J lost 0 bases, with 15 bases between them. There are 14 residues in the CDR3. Looked up from germline, CDR1 is SQVTM and CDR2 is ANQGSEA. The table lists this clone with a few counts. Its target is not known. Stated time point: baseline, week 1 (first vaccination visit). The treatment here: pre-vaccination baseline after standard-of-care therapy. The sample consisted of PBMCs, taken from a glioma patient treated with radiotherapy, temozolomide or both. V is TRBV29-1 and J is TRBJ1-1, with a weak D call TRBD1 (5 bases). The sequence was collected from a man aged 40-49 years with glioma. Some clones in this sample may be carry-over from other donors' samples. The CDR3 protein is CSDGTDLMNTEAFF. CDR3 DNA sequence: TGCAGCGACGGGACGGACCTAATGAACACTGAAGCTTTCTTT.